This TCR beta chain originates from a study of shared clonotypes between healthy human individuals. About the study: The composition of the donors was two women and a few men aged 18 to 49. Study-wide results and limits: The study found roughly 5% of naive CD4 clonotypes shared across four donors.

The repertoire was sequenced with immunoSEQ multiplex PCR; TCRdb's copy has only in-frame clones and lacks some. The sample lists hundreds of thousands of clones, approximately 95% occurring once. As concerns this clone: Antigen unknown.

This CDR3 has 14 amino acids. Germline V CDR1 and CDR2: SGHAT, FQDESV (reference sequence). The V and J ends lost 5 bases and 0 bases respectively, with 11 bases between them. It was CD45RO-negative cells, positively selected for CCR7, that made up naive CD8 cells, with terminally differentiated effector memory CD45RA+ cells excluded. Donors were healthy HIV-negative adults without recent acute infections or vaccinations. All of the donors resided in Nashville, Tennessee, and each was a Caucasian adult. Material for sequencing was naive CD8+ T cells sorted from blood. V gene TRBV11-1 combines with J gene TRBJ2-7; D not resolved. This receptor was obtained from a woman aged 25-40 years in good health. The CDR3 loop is CASSLLAVSYEQYF. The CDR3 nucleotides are TGTGCCAGCAGCCTCCTGGCTGTCTCCTACGAGCAGTACTTC.